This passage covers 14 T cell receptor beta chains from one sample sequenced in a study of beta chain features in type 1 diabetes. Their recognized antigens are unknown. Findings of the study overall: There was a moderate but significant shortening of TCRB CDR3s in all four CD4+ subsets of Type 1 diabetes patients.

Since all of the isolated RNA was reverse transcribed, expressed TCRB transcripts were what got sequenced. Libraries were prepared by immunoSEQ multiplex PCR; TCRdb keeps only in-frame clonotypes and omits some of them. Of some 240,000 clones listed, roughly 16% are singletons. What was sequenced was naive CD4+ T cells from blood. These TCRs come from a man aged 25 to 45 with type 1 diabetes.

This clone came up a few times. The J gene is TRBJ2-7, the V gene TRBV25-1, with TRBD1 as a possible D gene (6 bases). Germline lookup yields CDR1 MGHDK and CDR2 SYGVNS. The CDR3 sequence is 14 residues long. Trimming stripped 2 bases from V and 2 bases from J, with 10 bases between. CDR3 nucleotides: TGTGCCAGCAGTGAAGGGGGCAGGACCTACGAGCAGTACTTC. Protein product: CASSEGGRTYEQYF.

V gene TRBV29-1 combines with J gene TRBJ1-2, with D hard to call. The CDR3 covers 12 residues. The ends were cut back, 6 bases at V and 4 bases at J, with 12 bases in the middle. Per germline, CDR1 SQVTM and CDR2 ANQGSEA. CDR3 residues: CSVLPGFYGYTF. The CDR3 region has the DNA TGCAGCGTCCTGCCCGGGTTCTATGGCTACACCTTC.

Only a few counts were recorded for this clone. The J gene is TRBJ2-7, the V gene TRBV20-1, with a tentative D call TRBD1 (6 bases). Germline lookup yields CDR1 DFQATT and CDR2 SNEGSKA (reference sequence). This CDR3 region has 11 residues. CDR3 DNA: TGCAGCTCAGGACAGTTCTACGAGCAGTACTTC. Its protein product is CSSGQFYEQYF.

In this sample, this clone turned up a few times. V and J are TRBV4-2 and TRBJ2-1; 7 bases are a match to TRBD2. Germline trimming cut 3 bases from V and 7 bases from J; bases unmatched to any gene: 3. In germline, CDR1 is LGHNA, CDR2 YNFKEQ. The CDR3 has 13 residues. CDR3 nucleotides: TGTGCCAGCAGCCATGATAGCGGGAATGAGCAGTTCTTC. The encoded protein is CASSHDSGNEQFF.

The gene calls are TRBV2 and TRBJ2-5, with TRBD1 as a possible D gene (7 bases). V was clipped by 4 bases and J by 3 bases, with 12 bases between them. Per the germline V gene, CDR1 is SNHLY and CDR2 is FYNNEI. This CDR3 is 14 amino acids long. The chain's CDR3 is CASSGGRGEETQYF. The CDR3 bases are TGTGCCAGCAGTGGTGGCAGGGGGGAAGAGACCCAGTACTTC.

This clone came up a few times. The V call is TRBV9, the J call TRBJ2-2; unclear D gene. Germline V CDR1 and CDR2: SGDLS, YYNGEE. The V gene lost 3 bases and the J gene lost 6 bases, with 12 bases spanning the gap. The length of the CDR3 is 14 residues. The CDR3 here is CASSARGLAGELFF. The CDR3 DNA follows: TGTGCCAGCAGCGCTCGAGGCCTCGCCGGGGAGCTGTTTTTT.

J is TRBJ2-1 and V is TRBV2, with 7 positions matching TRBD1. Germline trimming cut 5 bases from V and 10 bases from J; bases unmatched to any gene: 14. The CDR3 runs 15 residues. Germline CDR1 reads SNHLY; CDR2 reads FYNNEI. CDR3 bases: TGTGCCAGCAGTCCTCGGGACAGTTCGGGGAGAGAGCAGTTCTTC. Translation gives CASSPRDSSGREQFF.

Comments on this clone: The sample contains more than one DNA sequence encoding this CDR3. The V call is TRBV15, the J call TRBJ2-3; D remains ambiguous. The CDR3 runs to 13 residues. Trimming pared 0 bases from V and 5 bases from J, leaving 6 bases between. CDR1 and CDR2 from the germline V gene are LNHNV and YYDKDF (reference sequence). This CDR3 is CATSRDRLDTQYF. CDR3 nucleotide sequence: TGTGCCACCAGCAGAGATCGCCTAGATACGCAGTATTTT.

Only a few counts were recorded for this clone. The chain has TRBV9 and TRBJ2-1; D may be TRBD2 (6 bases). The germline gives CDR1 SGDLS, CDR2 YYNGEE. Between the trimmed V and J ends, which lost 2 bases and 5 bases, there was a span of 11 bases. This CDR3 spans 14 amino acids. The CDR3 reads CASSVGDFNNEQFF. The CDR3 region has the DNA TGTGCCAGCAGCGTGGGGGACTTCAACAATGAGCAGTTCTTC.

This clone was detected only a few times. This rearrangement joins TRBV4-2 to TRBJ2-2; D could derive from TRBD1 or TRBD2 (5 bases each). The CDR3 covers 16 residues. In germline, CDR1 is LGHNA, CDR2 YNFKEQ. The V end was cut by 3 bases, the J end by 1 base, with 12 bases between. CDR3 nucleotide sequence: TGTGCCAGCAGCCAGGAGGTCAGGGTGAACACCGGGGAGCTGTTTTTT. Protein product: CASSQEVRVNTGELFF.

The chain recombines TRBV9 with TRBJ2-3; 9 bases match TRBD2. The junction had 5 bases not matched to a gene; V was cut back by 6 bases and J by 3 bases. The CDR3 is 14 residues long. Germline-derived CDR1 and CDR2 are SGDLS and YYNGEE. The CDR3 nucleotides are TGTGCCAGCAAGGGCGGGAGGGGTACAGATACGCAGTATTTT. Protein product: CASKGGRGTDTQYF.

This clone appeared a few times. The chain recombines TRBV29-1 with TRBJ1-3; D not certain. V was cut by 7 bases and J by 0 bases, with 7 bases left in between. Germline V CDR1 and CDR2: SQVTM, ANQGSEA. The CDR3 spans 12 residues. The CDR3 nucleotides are TGCAGCGGCATACACTCTGGAAACACCATATATTTT. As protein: CSGIHSGNTIYF.

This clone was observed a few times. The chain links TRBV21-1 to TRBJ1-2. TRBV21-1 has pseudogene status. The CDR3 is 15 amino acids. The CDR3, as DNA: TGTGCCAGCAGCAAACAGGGACTGGTTATGGTCGGCTACACCTTC. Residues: CASSKQGLVMVGYTF.

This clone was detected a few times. Written as DNA, the CDR3 is TGCAGCGTTGTTAAACCGAGCACTGAAGCTTTCTTT. Encoded protein: CSVVKPSTEAFF. The chain employs TRBV29-1 and TRBJ1-1; no definite D call. The CDR3 extends over 12 amino acids. V lost 4 bases and J lost 4, with 10 bases in between. The germline V gene has CDR1 SQVTM and CDR2 ANQGSEA.